This T cell receptor beta chain was profiled in a study of T cell repertoires in cytomegalovirus infection. On the study more broadly: In public TCR beta signatures, there were indications of both CMV infection and matching HLA type. Overall study results and limits: HLA-C-restricted CMV-specific TCR beta clonotypes prevailed in the ex vivo response.

As regards this clonotype: Its matching antigen is unknown.

The germline CDR1 and CDR2 sequences are DFQATT and SNEGSKA (reference sequence). The J segment lost 0 bases and the V segment lost 0 bases, leaving 9 bases of the junction unmatched. The length of the CDR3 is 19 residues. TCRdb re-derived calls from the reads in MiXCR, one entry per CDR3 protein. The data show hundreds of thousands of distinct CDR3 sequences, approximately 25% seen once. This chain joins TRBV20-1 and TRBJ2-5; 14 bases match TRBD2. Input material: CD8+ T cells from PBMCs. The TCR sequence derives from a human donor in good health (CMV status not recorded). Some clones in this sample may be carry-over from other donors' samples. CDR3 coding DNA: TGCAGTGCTAGAGATCGGTTAGGGACTAGCGGGAGAGACCAAGAGACCCAGTACTTC. Its translation: CSARDRLGTSGRDQETQYF.